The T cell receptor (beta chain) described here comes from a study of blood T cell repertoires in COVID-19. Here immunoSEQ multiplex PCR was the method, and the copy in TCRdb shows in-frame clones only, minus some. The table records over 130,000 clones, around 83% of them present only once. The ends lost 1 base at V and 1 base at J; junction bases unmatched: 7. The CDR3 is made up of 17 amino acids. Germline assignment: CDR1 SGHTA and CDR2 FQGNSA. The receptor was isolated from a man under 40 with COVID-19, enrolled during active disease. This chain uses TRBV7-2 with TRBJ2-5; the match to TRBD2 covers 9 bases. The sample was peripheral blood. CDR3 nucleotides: TGTGCCAGCAGCTTAGTAGGCGGGAGGGGACCCCAAGAGACCCAGTACTTC. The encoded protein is CASSLVGGRGPQETQYF. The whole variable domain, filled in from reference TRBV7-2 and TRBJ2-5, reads GAGVSQSPSNKVTEKGKDVELRCDPISGHTALYWYRQSLGQGLEFLIYFQGNSAPDKSGLPSDRFSAERTGGSVSTLTIQRTQQEDSAVYLCASSLVGGRGPQETQYFGPGTRLLVL.